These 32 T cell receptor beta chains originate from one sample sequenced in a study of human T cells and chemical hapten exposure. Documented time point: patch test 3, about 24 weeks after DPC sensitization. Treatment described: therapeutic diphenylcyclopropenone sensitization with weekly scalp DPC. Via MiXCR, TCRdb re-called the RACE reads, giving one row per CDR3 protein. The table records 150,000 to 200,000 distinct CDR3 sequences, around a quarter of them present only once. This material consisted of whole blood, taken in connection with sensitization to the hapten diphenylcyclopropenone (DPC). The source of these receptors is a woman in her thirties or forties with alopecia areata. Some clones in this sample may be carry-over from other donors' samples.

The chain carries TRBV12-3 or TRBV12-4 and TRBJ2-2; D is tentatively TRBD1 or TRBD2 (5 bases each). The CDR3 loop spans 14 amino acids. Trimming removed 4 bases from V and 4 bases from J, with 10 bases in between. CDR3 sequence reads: CASSWGPPTGELFF. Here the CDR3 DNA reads TGTGCCAGCAGTTGGGGACCTCCCACCGGGGAGCTGTTTTTT.

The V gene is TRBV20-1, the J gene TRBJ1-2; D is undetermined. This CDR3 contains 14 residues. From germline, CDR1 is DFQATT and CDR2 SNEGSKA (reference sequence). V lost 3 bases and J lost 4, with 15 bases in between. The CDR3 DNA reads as TGCAGTGCTAGGGGCGGTAGGGAATCCTATGGCTACACCTTC. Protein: CSARGGRESYGYTF.

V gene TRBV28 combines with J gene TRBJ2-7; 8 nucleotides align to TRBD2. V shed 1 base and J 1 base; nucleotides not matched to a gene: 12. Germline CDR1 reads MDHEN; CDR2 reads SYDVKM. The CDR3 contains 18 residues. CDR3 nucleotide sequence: TGTGCCAGCAGTTTATCCCTTAGGACTAGCAGTTTATCCTACGAGCAGTACTTC. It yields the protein CASSLSLRTSSLSYEQYF. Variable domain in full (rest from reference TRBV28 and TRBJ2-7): DVKVTQSSRYLVKRTGEKVFLECVQDMDHENMFWYRQDPGLGLRLIYFSYDVKMKEKGDIPEGYSVSREKKERFSLILESASTNQTSMYLCASSLSLRTSSLSYEQYFGPGTRLTVT.

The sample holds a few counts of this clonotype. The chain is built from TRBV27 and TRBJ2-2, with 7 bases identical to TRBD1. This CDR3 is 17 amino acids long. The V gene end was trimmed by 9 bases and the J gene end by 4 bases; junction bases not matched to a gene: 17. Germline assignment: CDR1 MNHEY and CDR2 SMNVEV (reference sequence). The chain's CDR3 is CASGRGDLRGLTGELFF. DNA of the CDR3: TGTGCCAGTGGACGGGGCGATCTTAGGGGGCTCACCGGGGAGCTGTTTTTT.

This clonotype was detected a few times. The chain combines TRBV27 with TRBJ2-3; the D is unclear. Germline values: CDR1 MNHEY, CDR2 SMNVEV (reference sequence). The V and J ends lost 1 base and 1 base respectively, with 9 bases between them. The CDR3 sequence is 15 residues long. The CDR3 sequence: CASSLLNLGTDTQYF. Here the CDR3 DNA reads TGTGCCAGCAGTTTATTGAACCTTGGCACAGATACGCAGTATTTT.

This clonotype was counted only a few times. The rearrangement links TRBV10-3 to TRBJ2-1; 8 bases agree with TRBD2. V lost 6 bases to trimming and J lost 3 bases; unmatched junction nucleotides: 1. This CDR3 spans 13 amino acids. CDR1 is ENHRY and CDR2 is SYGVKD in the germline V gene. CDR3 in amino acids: CAIRLAGYNEQFF. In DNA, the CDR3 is TGTGCCATCAGGCTAGCGGGCTACAATGAGCAGTTCTTC.

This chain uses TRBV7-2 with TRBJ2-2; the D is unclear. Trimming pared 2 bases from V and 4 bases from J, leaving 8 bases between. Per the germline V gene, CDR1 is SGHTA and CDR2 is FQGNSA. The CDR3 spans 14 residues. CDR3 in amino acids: CASSLMRITGELFF. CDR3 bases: TGTGCCAGCAGCTTAATGCGTATCACCGGGGAGCTGTTTTTT.

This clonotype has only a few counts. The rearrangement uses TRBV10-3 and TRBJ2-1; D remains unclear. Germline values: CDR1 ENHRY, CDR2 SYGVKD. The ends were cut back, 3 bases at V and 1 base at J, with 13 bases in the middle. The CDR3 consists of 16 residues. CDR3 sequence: CAISEGPSESYNEQFF. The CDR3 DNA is TGTGCCATCAGTGAAGGTCCTAGTGAGTCCTACAATGAGCAGTTCTTC.

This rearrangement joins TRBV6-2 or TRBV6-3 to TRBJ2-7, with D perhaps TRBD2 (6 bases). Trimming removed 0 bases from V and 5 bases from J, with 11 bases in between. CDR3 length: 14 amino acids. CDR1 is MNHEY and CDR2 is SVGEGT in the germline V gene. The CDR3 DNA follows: TGTGCCAGCAGTTACTCCGGCGGGGTCCACGAGCAGTACTTC. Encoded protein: CASSYSGGVHEQYF.

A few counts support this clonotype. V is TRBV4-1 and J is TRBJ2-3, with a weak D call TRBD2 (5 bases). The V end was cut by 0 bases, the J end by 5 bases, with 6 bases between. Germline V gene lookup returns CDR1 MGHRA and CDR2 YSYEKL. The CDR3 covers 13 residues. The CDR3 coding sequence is TGCGCCAGCAGCCAAGATGAGGGAGATACGCAGTATTTT. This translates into CASSQDEGDTQYF.

For the CDR3, the DNA is TGTGCCATCAGTGAGTCAAGCGGGGGGACCTACAATGAGCAGTTCTTC. This translates into CAISESSGGTYNEQFF. The J gene is TRBJ2-1, the V gene TRBV10-3, with TRBD2 matching 9 bases. Germline-derived CDR1 and CDR2 are ENHRY and SYGVKD. CDR3 size: 16 residues. Germline trimming cut 0 bases from V and 2 bases from J; bases unmatched to any gene: 2.

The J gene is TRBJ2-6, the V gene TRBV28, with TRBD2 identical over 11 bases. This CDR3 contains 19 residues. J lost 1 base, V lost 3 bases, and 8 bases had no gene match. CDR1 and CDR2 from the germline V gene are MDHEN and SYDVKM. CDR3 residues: CASSFLPRLAGSGANVLTF. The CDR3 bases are TGTGCCAGCAGTTTCCTCCCCCGACTAGCGGGATCTGGGGCCAACGTCCTGACTTTC.

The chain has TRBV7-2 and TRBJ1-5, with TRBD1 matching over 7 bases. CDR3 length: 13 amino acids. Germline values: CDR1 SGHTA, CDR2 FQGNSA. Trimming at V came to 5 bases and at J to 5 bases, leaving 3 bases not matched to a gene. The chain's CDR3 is CASSRQGHQPQHF. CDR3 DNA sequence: TGTGCCAGCAGCAGACAGGGCCATCAGCCCCAGCATTTT.

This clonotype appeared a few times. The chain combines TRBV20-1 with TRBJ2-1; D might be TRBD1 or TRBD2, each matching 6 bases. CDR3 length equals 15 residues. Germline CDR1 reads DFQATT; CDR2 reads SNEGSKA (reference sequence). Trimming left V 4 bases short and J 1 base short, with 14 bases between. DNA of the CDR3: TGCAGTGCTACTGCCGGGGGCGCTTCCTACAATGAGCAGTTCTTC. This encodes CSATAGGASYNEQFF.

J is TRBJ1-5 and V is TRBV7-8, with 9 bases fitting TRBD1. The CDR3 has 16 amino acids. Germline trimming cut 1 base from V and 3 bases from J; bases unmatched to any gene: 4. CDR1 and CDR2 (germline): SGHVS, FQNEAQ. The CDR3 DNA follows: TGTGCCAGCAGCTTAGGGGGACAGGGTGTCAATCAGCCCCAGCATTTT. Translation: CASSLGGQGVNQPQHF.

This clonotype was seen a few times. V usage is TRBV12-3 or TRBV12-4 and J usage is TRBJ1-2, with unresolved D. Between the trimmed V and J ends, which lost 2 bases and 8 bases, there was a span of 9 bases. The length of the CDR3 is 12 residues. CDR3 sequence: CASSLIGGGYTF. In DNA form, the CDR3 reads TGTGCCAGCAGTTTAATTGGCGGGGGCTACACCTTC.

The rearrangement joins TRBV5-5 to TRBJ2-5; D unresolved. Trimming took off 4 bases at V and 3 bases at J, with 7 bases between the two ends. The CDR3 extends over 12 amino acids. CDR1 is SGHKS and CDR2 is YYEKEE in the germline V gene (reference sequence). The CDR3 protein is CASSTAEETQYF. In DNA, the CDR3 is TGTGCCAGCAGCACAGCTGAAGAGACCCAGTACTTC.

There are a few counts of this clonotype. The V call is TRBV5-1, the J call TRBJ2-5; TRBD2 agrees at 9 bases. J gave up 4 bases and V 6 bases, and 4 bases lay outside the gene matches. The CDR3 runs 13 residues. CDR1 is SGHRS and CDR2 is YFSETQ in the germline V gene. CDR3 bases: TGCGCCAGCACCATAGCGGGAGTAGAGACCCAGTACTTC. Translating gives CASTIAGVETQYF.

The CDR3 nucleotides are TGCAGTGCTAGGGCCGCTCTAGATACGCAGTATTTT. Translation gives CSARAALDTQYF. This chain connects TRBV20-1 to TRBJ2-3; D unclear. This CDR3 is built from 12 residues. Trimming left V 3 bases short and J 5 bases short, with 9 bases between. Germline CDR1 and CDR2: DFQATT and SNEGSKA (reference sequence).

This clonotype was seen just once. The CDR3, as DNA: TGTGCCAGCACCCCACTGGGGGGGGCAGGTGAGCAGTTCTTC. Residues: CASTPLGGAGEQFF. This chain links TRBV6-6 with TRBJ2-1, with D possibly matching TRBD2 (7 bases). The V end was cut by 7 bases, the J end by 9 bases, with 19 bases between. CDR1 and CDR2 from the germline V gene are MNHNY and SVGAGI (reference sequence). There are 14 residues in the CDR3.

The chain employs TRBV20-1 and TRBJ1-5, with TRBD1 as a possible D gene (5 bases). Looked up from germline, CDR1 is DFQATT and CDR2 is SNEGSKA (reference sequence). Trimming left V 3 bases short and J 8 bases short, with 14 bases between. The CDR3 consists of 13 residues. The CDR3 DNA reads TGCAGTGCTAGGCGGGGGGAGATCAAGCCCCAGCATTTT. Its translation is CSARRGEIKPQHF.

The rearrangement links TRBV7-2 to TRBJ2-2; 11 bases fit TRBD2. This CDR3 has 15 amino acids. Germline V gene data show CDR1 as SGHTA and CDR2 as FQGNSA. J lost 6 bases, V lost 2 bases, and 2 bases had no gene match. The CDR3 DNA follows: TGTGCCAGCAGCTTACTAGCGGGAGGCGCCGGGGAGCTGTTTTTT. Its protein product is CASSLLAGGAGELFF.

DNA of the CDR3: TGCAGTGCTAGAGGACAGGGGGCGCAAGGGGCCAACGTCCTGACTTTC. Protein sequence: CSARGQGAQGANVLTF. The V and J genes are TRBV20-1 and TRBJ2-6, with TRBD1 identical over 10 bases. Trimming removed 1 base from V and 4 bases from J; junction bases left unmatched: 4. The CDR3 runs 16 residues. Germline V lookup: CDR1 DFQATT, CDR2 SNEGSKA (reference sequence).

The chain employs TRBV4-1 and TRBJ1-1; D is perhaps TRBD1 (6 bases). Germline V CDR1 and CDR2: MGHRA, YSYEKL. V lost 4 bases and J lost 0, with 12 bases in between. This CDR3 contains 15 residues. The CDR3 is CASSRTEAMNTEAFF. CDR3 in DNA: TGCGCCAGCAGCCGGACAGAAGCCATGAACACTGAAGCTTTCTTT.

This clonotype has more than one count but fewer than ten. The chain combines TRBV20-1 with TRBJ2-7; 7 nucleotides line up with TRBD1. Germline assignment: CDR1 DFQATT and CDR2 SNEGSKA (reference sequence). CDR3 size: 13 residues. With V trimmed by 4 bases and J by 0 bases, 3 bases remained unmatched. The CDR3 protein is CSAMGQSSYEQYF. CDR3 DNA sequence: TGCAGTGCTATGGGACAGAGCTCCTACGAGCAGTACTTC.

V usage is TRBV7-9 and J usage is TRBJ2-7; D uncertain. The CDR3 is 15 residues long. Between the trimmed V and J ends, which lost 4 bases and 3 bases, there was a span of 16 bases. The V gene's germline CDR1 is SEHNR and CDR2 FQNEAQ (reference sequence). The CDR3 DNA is TGTGCCAGCAGCTCGGTACGTACGGGCGGCTACGAGCAGTACTTC. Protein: CASSSVRTGGYEQYF.

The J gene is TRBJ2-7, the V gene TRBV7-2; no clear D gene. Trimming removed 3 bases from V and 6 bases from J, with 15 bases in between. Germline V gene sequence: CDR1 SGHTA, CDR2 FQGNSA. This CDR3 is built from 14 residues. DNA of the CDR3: TGTGCCAGCAGCTTCGGCCAGGCAGCTGGCGAGCAGTACTTC. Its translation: CASSFGQAAGEQYF.

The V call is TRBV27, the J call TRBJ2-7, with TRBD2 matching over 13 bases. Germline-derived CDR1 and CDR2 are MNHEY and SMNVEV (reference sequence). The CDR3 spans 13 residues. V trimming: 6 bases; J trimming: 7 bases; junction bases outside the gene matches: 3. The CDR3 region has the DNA TGTGCCAGCAGACTAGCGGGAGGGAGGGAGCAGTACTTC. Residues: CASRLAGGREQYF.

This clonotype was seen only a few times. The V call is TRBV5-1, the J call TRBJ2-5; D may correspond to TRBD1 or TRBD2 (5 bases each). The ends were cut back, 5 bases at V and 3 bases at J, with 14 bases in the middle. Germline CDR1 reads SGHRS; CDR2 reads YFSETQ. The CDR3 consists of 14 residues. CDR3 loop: CASSSGTSKETQYF. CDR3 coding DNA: TGCGCCAGCAGTTCCGGGACCTCAAAAGAGACCCAGTACTTC.

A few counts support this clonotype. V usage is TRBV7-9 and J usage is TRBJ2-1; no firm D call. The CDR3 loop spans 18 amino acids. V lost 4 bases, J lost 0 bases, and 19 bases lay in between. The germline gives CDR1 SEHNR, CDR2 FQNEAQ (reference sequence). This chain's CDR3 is CASSSRISQLSSYNEQFF. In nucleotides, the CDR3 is TGTGCCAGCAGCTCGCGCATCTCGCAGTTGAGCTCCTACAATGAGCAGTTCTTC.

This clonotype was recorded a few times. This CDR3 is CASSYSIGHNSPLHF. The CDR3 coding sequence is TGTGCCAGCAGTTACTCGATTGGACATAATTCACCCCTCCACTTT. V is TRBV6-5 and J is TRBJ1-6, with D uncertain. CDR1 is MNHEY and CDR2 is SVGAGI in the germline V gene. The CDR3 consists of 15 residues. Trimming left V 0 bases short and J 5 bases short, with 8 bases between.

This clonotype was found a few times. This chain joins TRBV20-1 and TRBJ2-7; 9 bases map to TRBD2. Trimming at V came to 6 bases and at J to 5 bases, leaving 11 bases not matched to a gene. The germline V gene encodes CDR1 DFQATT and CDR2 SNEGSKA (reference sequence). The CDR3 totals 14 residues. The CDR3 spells CSALASGVVNEQYF. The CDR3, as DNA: TGCAGTGCGTTAGCTAGCGGGGTGGTCAACGAGCAGTACTTC.